The subject of this entry is one TCR beta chain. The antigen is undetermined. These data come from a study of T cells in localized non-small cell lung cancer. The data were produced by immunoSEQ multiplex PCR, yet TCRdb's version contains in-frame clones alone and is incomplete. Seen here are more than 1,500 clones, around a sixth observed once, and the top ten hold 14% to 15%. The CDR3 has 14 amino acids. CDR1 and CDR2 (germline): SGHRS, YFSETQ. The ends were cut back, 4 bases at V and 5 bases at J, with 15 bases in the middle. Study-level results: With higher T cell density in blood came longer overall survival. Uninvolved adjacent lung, not tumor, had the highest T cell clonality.

Source: normal lung tissue next to the tumor, taken before any cancer treatment. This TCR was sampled from a man aged 35 to 69 with stage II squamous cell lung carcinoma. This chain links TRBV5-1 with TRBJ1-1; D is possibly TRBD1 (5 bases). CDR3 sequence: CASSLLGAQTEAFF. Written as DNA, the CDR3 is TGCGCCAGCAGCCTTTTAGGGGCCCAAACTGAAGCTTTCTTT.